These 5 T cell receptor beta chains came from one sample sequenced in a study of T-cell reconstitution after alpha-beta-depleted transplantation in children. Unique molecular identifiers featured in how the TCRbeta library was prepared. TCRdb re-called the PCR reads with MiXCR, one entry per CDR3 protein. Of over 200,000 distinct CDR3 sequences in the sample, around 9.6% are singletons; the top ten hold approximately 6.2%. The material sequenced was PBMCs from the stem cell graft donor, taken from the stem cell graft. The receptors come from a human donor who donated a stem cell graft to a child with acute lymphoblastic leukemia.

There are a few counts of this clonotype. This chain links TRBV3-1 with TRBJ1-1; D ambiguous. The germline CDR1 and CDR2 sequences are LGHDT and YNNKEL (reference sequence). V shed 1 base and J shed 6 bases, with 18 bases lying between them. The CDR3 consists of 16 residues. The CDR3 loop reads CASSQAGWSPGPEAFF. Written as DNA, the CDR3 is TGTGCCAGCAGCCAAGCGGGGTGGAGTCCCGGCCCTGAAGCTTTCTTT.

This clonotype was detected only a few times. The V and J genes are TRBV6-1 and TRBJ2-7; 10 positions match TRBD1. V lost 5 bases and J lost 6; bases outside the gene matches: 10. The CDR3 covers 15 residues. The germline V gene encodes CDR1 MNHNS and CDR2 SASEGT. The CDR3 loop is CASSPTGTGVAEQYF. The CDR3 nucleotides are TGTGCCAGCAGTCCTACCGGGACAGGGGTAGCCGAGCAGTACTTC.

This clonotype was recorded a few times. V and J are TRBV27 and TRBJ2-2; D may match TRBD1 or TRBD2 (5 bases each). This CDR3 comprises 16 residues. V dropped 3 bases and J dropped 4 bases, with 15 bases sitting between them. CDR1 and CDR2 (germline): MNHEY, SMNVEV (reference sequence). CDR3 sequence reads: CASSLGILGTTGELFF. In DNA form, the CDR3 reads TGTGCCAGCAGTTTGGGAATTTTGGGGACCACCGGGGAGCTGTTTTTT.

This clonotype was seen a few times. The gene calls are TRBV5-1 and TRBJ2-7, with 8 bases fitting TRBD1. After removal of 5 bases from V and 2 bases from J, the junction contained 6 bases not matched to a gene. In germline, CDR1 is SGHRS, CDR2 YFSETQ. There are 14 residues in the CDR3. Written as DNA, the CDR3 is TGCGCCAGCAGAACGGGACAGGAGGCCTACGAGCAGTACTTC. This gives the protein CASRTGQEAYEQYF.

The table lists this clonotype with many counts. The chain has TRBV7-9 and TRBJ2-1; weak D call: TRBD1 (6 bases). Germline CDR1 reads SEHNR; CDR2 reads FQNEAQ (reference sequence). V lost 1 base and J 8 bases, leaving 12 bases between the germline ends. The CDR3 has 14 amino acids. The DNA of the CDR3 is TGTGCCAGCAGCTTAGTCAGGGGTAGCGATGAGCAGTTCTTC. This codes for CASSLVRGSDEQFF.